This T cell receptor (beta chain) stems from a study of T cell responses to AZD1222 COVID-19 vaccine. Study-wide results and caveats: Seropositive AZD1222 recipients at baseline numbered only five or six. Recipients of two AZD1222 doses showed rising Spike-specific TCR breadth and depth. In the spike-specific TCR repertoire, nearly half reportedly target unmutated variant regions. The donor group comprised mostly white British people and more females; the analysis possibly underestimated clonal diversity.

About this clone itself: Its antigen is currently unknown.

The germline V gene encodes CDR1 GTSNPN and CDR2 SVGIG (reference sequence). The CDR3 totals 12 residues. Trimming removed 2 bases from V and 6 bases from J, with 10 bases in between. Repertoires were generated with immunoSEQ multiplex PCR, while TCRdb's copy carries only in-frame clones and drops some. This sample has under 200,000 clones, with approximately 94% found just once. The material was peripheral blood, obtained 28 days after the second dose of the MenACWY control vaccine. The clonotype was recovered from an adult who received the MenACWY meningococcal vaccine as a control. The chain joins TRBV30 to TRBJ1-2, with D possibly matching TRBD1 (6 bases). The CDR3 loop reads CAWSPGGHGYTF. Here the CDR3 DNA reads TGTGCCTGGAGTCCCGGGGGGCATGGCTACACCTTC.